The source of this TCR beta chain is a study of molecular identifiers for immune sequencing clone quantification. Turning to the study itself: In replicates, RNA from roughly 21,000 or 96,000 naive CD8 cells was split five ways, four sequenced. Study-wide findings and caveats: Jurkat TCR RNA that was spiked in from one cell was reportedly detectable among 950,000 to 1,000,000 naive cells. Whereas clones above 20 RNA copies held under 1% of naive-cell molecules, they held over 97% of effector molecules.

Concerning this clonotype itself: Its antigen is currently unknown.

The ends lost 4 bases at V and 8 bases at J; junction bases unmatched: 22. Germline V gene lookup returns CDR1 SGHVS and CDR2 FNYEAQ. The CDR3 length is 19 residues. For bulk TCR libraries, previously described methods and listed TCR primers were used. MiXCR, applied by TCRdb to the PCR reads, yields one record per CDR3 protein. The data show 60,000 to 70,000 distinct CDR3 sequences, about 17% seen once. The clonotype comes from a human donor in good health. Some libraries in this study had Jurkat cell RNA spiked in. The V and J genes are TRBV7-6 and TRBJ2-1, with TRBD2 matching 8 bases. Sequencing used naive CD8+ T cells from blood, with Jurkat cell RNA spiked in. Subset here: FACS-sorted CD8+CD4-CCR7+CD45RA+ naive T cells. The CDR3 region has the DNA TGTGCCAGCAGCTCCTCCCGTACTCGGGAGGGCCTACCATGGGATGAGCAGTTCTTC. Protein product: CASSSSRTREGLPWDEQFF. Supplemented by reference TRBV7-6 and TRBJ2-1, the full variable domain reads GAGVSQSPRYKVTKRGQDVALRCDPISGHVSLYWYRQALGQGPEFLTYFNYEAQQDKSGLPNDRFSAERPEGSISTLTIQRTEQRDSAMYRCASSSSRTREGLPWDEQFFGPGTRLTVL.